This T cell receptor (beta chain) was recorded in a study of spatial heterogeneity in lung cancer. In the study overall: Alpha-chain detections were consistently fewer than beta-chain detections among the sequences. There were, on average, more than 9.5 raw-read appearances for each unique TCR and UMI combination.

Unique molecular identifiers, one per molecule, were present on every TCR cDNA molecule. TCRdb redid the calling of the 5' RACE reads with MiXCR, one entry per CDR3 protein. The table includes about 1,100 distinct CDR3 sequences, 5% to 7% detected once. The time point: sample taken at primary tumor resection. Whole RNA, which was extracted from tumor, nontumor lung tissue or frozen PBMC, was sequenced without any cell sorting. In this sample, this clonotype is medium-sized. Trimming took off 2 bases at V and 8 bases at J, with 19 bases between the two ends. The CDR3 runs 16 residues. Germline CDR1 MNHEY, CDR2 SVGAGI.

The origin of this receptor is a male donor with early-stage non-small cell lung cancer. The sequenced sample was normal lung tissue next to the tumor, obtained at surgery. This chain joins TRBV6-5 and TRBJ2-1; the D call may be TRBD1 or TRBD2 (6 bases each). The CDR3 DNA follows: TGTGCCAGCAGTTACCGCCGGGGCCTTAGGGGGGATGAGCAGTTCTTC. Protein: CASSYRRGLRGDEQFF.